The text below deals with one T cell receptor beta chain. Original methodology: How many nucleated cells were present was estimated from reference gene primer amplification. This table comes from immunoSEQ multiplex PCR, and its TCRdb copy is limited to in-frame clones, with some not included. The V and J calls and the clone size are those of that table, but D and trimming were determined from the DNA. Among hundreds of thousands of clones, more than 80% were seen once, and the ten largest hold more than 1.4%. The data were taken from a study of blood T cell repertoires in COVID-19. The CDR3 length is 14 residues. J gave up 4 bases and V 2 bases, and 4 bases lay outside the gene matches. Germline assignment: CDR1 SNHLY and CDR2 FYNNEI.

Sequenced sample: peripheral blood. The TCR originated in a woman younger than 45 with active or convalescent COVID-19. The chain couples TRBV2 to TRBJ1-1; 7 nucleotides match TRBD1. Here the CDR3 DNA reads TGTGCCAGCAGTGAACAGGGGGAACCCACTGAAGCTTTCTTT. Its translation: CASSEQGEPTEAFF.